Below are 15 T cell receptor beta chains sequenced from a single sample in a study of Graves' ophthalmopathy and Graves' hyperthyroidism. RNA transcripts were the source from which TCR beta CDR3 regions were amplified. Investigators did first-round RT-PCR with HTBI primers, then second-round multiplex PCR. TCRdb passed the multiplex PCR reads through MiXCR, listing each CDR3 protein once. The sample lists 40,000 to 45,000 distinct CDR3 sequences, over 40% seen once, with less than 20% in the top ten. The source material was peripheral blood. These receptor sequences come from an adult man with Graves' ophthalmopathy.

With regard to this clonotype: At one of its ends the junction is not consistent with the germline gene, which may arise from a read error. The rearrangement uses TRBV19 and TRBJ1-1; a weak D match, TRBD1 (6 bases). CDR1 LNHDA and CDR2 SQIVND come from the germline V gene (reference sequence). CDR3 size: 13 residues. The CDR3 DNA reads as TGTGCCAGTAGACCTGACAGGAACACTGAAGCTCTCTTT. This translates into CASRPDRNTEALF.

The genes are TRBV10-3 and TRBJ2-7; 13 positions agree with TRBD2. Germline V gene sequence: CDR1 ENHRY, CDR2 SYGVKD. Losses at the gene ends were 4 bases for V and 0 bases for J; bases not matched to a gene: 9. This CDR3 region has 18 residues. The CDR3 coding sequence is TGTGCCATCAGTGGACACCCCAGACTAGCGGGAGGCTCCTACGAGCAGTACTTC. Translation gives CAISGHPRLAGGSYEQYF.

The V gene is TRBV29-1, the J gene TRBJ1-1; unclear D gene. The CDR3 spans 14 residues. V was clipped by 3 bases and J by 1 base, with 12 bases between them. Germline V gene sequence: CDR1 SQVTM, CDR2 ANQGSEA. The CDR3 loop is CSVDRQSQNTEAFF. The CDR3 nucleotides are TGCAGCGTTGATAGGCAGAGCCAGAACACTGAAGCTTTCTTT.

As for this clonotype: One end of the junction is discordant with germline, which a read error may explain. The chain couples TRBV9 to TRBJ2-2; D remains unclear. From germline, CDR1 is SGDLS and CDR2 YYNGEE. There are 14 residues in the CDR3. CDR3 sequence: CANSVEVLTGELFF. The CDR3 coding sequence is TGTGCCAACAGCGTAGAAGTATTAACCGGGGAGCTGTTTTTT.

This clonotype appeared many times. Relative to the germline gene, one junction end is altered; a read error may explain this. The chain has TRBV12-3 or TRBV12-4 and TRBJ2-1; D is uncertain. The length of the CDR3 is 15 residues. The CDR3 DNA reads TGTGCCAGCAGTTTAAAGGCGGACGTATACACTGAGCAGTTCTTC. Encoded protein: CASSLKADVYTEQFF.

The CDR3 spells CASSLEGASVAYEQYV. In DNA form, the CDR3 reads TGCGCCAGCAGCTTGGAGGGGGCGTCCGTTGCCTACGAGCAGTACGTC. J is TRBJ2-7 and V is TRBV5-1; 7 bases map to TRBD1. The CDR3 runs to 16 residues. V trimming: 0 bases; J trimming: 2 bases; junction bases outside the gene matches: 8. The germline CDR1 and CDR2 sequences are SGHRS and YFSETQ.

This clonotype was recorded at least ten times. A much larger clone differs from this one at a single base, so this may be a read error. This chain links TRBV20-1 with TRBJ1-6, with TRBD1 matching over 8 bases. V gave up 6 bases and J gave up 9 bases; unmatched junction bases: 10. In germline, CDR1 is DFQATT, CDR2 SNEGSKA (reference sequence). This CDR3 is 14 amino acids long. The CDR3 DNA follows: TGCAGTGCCAGTGCAGGGGGCAATGGTTCACCCCTCCACTTT. Amino acid sequence: CSASAGGNGSPLHF.

This sequence joins TRBV20-1 and TRBJ1-1; tentatively, D is TRBD1 (6 bases). In germline, CDR1 is DFQATT, CDR2 SNEGSKA (reference sequence). This CDR3 contains 13 residues. V was trimmed by 8 bases and J by 0 bases, leaving 13 bases between them. For the CDR3, the DNA is TGCAGTTTGGCAGGGACAATGAACACTGAAGCTTTCTTT. Its translation is CSLAGTMNTEAFF.

This clonotype has a count of ten or more. This sequence joins TRBV20-1 and TRBJ1-3, with TRBD1 matching over 7 bases. This CDR3 is built from 15 residues. Germline CDR1 DFQATT, CDR2 SNEGSKA (reference sequence). The V segment lost 3 bases and the J segment 3 bases; nucleotides outside the gene matches: 8. The DNA of the CDR3 is TGCAGTGCTAGCGCAGGGGGGGAAAGTGGAAACACCATATATTTT. It encodes CSASAGGESGNTIYF.

The DNA of the CDR3 is TGTGCCAGCAGCCAGGGCAGGGTCGAAACACCCCTCCACTTT. Encoded protein: CASSQGRVETPLHF. This sequence joins TRBV7-9 and TRBJ1-6; maybe TRBD1 (5 bases). Per germline, CDR1 SEHNR and CDR2 FQNEAQ (reference sequence). The CDR3 is 14 amino acids. The V and J ends lost 5 bases and 11 bases respectively, with 16 bases between them. Drawing the rest from reference TRBV7-9 and TRBJ1-6, the complete variable domain is DTGVSQNPRHKITKRGQNVTFRCDPISEHNRLYWYRQTLGQGPEFLTYFQNEAQLEKSRLLSDRFSAERPKGSFSTLEIQRTEQGDSAMYLCASSQGRVETPLHFGNGTRLTVT.

This clonotype is medium-sized. The genes are TRBV10-3 and TRBJ2-3, with D unclear. Germline V CDR1 and CDR2: ENHRY, SYGVKD. This CDR3 spans 11 amino acids. Deletions cut 4 bases from V and 5 bases from J, with 4 bases between. CDR3 nucleotides: TGTGCCATCAGTGCTAAAGATACGCAGTATTTT. Amino acids: CAISAKDTQYF.

V and J are TRBV20-1 and TRBJ1-3; D remains unclear. CDR3 length equals 13 residues. The ends were cut back, 5 bases at V and 14 bases at J, with 22 bases in the middle. Germline V lookup: CDR1 DFQATT, CDR2 SNEGSKA (reference sequence). The CDR3 nucleotides are TGCAGTGCTTTCGACAACTCTGGAAACACTGTATATTTT. Residues: CSAFDNSGNTVYF.

This rearrangement joins TRBV7-9 to TRBJ2-7; tentatively, D is TRBD1 or TRBD2 (6 bases each). Between the trimmed V and J ends, which lost 1 base and 6 bases, there was a span of 13 bases. The germline CDR1 and CDR2 sequences are SEHNR and FQNEAQ (reference sequence). The CDR3 spans 14 residues. The CDR3 DNA sequence: TGTGCCAGCAGCTTAGGGGGGGCGGTAAGCGAGCAGTACGTC. It yields the protein CASSLGGAVSEQYV.

The chain joins TRBV20-1 to TRBJ1-5, with TRBD1 matching 9 bases. The CDR3 length is 14 residues. With 6 bases clipped from V and 5 bases from J, the junction kept 8 bases outside the gene matches. CDR1 DFQATT and CDR2 SNEGSKA come from the germline V gene (reference sequence). CDR3 amino acids: CSATLGQGDQPQHF. CDR3 DNA sequence: TGCAGTGCCACTCTGGGACAGGGTGATCAGCCCCAGCATTTT.

This clonotype was detected many times. The chain employs TRBV5-1 and TRBJ2-3; 8 bases are shared with TRBD2. CDR1 and CDR2 (germline): SGHRS, YFSETQ. The CDR3 covers 15 residues. The CDR3 sequence is CARVGGRRRTDTQYF. DNA of the CDR3: TGCGCACGAGTGGGCGGGAGGCGGCGCACAGATACGCAGTATTTT.